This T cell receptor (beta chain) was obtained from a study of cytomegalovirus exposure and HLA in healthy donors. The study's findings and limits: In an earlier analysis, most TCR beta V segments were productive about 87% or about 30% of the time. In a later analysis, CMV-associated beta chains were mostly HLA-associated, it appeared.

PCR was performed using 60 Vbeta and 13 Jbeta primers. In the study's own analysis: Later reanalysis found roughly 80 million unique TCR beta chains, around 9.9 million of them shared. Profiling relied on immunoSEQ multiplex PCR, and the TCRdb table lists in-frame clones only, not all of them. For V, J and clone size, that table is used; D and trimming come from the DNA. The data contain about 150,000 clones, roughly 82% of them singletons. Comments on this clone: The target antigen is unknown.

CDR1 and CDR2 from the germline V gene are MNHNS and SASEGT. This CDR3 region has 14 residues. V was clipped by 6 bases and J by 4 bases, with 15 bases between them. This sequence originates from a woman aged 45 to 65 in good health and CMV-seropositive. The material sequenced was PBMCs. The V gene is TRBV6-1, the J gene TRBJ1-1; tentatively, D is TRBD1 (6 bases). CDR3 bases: TGTGCCAGCAGCTTAAGACAGGAATCCACTGAAGCTTTCTTT. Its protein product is CASSLRQESTEAFF.